The clone carrying this T cell receptor (beta chain) was found once. Its target is not known. Germline CDR1 and CDR2: KGHSY and FQNENV. This CDR3 contains 13 residues. Trimming stripped 4 bases from V and 7 bases from J, with 12 bases between. The data stem from a study of beta chain features in type 1 diabetes. Study at large: Patients were similar to healthy donors in age and gender (as well as in cell yields).

Every isolated RNA sample was fully reverse transcribed, so sequencing captured expressed TCRB transcripts. Clones were read by immunoSEQ multiplex PCR, and TCRdb kept only the in-frame ones, dropping some. The sample shows some 250,000 clones, 25% to 30% of them seen only once. Study findings and constraints: When Type 1 diabetes patients were examined, their TCRB CDR3s proved moderately but significantly shorter in all four CD4+ subsets. In comparison with healthy donors, patients had naive, central memory and Treg TCRB repertoires that appeared more similar. More deletions and fewer insertions at VDJ junctions were seen in type 1 diabetes patients.

This TCR was sampled from a man aged 30-40 years in good health. The V gene is TRBV16, the J gene TRBJ2-3; D uncertain. Sequenced sample: central memory CD4+ T cells from blood. CDR3 amino acids: CASSRLNTNTQYF. The CDR3 DNA is TGTGCCAGCAGCCGATTAAATACGAATACGCAGTATTTT.